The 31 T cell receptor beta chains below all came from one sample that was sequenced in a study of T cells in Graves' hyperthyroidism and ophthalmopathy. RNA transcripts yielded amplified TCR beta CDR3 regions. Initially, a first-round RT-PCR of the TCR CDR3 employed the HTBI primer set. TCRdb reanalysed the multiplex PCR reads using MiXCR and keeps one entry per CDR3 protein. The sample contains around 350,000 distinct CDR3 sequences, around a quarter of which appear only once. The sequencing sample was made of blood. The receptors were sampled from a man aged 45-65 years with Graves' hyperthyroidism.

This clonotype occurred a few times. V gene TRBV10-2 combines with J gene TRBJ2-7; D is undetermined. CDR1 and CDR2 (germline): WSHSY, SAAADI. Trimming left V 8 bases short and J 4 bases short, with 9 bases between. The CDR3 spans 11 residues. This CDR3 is CASEVGYEQYF. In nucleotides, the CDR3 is TGCGCCAGCGAGGTTGGGTACGAGCAGTACTTC.

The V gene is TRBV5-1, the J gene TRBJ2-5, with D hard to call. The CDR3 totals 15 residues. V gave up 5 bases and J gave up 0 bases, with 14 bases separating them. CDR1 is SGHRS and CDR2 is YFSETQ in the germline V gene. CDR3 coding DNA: TGCGCCAGCAGTCTTGGCACTACCGACCAAGAGACCCAGTACTTC. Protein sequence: CASSLGTTDQETQYF.

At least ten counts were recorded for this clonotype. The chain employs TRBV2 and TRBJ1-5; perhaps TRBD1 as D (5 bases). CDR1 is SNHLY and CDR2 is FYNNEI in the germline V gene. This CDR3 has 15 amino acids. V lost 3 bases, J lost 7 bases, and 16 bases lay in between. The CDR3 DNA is TGTGCCAGCAGTGATTTCGGCAGGGCAGACCAGCCCCAGCATTTT. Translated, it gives CASSDFGRADQPQHF.

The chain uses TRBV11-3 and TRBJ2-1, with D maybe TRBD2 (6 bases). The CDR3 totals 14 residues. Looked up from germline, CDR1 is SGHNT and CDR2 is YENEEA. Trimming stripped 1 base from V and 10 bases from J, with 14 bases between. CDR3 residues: CASSLGDFRLEQFF. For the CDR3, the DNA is TGTGCCAGCAGCTTAGGGGACTTTCGCCTAGAGCAGTTCTTC. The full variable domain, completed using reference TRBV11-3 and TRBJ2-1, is EAGVVQSPRYKIIEKKQPVAFWCNPISGHNTLYWYLQNLGQGPELLIRYENEEAVDDSQLPKDRFSAERLKGVDSTLKIQPAELGDSAVYLCASSLGDFRLEQFFGPGTRLTVL.

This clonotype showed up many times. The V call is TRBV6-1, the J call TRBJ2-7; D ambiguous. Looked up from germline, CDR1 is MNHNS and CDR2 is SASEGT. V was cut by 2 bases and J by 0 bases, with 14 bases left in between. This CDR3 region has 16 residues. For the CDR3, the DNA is TGTGCCAGCAGTGAATCGCCTTTTGCACACTCCTACGAGCAGTACTTC. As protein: CASSESPFAHSYEQYF.

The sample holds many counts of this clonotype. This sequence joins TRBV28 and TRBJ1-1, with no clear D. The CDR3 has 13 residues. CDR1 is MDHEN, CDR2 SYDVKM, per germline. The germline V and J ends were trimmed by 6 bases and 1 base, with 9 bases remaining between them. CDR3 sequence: CASSPTANTEAFF. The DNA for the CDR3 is TGTGCCAGCAGCCCTACAGCGAACACTGAAGCTTTCTTT. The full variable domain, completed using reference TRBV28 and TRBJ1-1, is DVKVTQSSRYLVKRTGEKVFLECVQDMDHENMFWYRQDPGLGLRLIYFSYDVKMKEKGDIPEGYSVSREKKERFSLILESASTNQTSMYLCASSPTANTEAFFGQGTRLTVV.

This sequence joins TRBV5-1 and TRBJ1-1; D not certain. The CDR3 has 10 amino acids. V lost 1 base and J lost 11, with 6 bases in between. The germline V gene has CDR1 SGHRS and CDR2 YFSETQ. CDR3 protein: CASSLLDAFF. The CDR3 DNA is TGCGCCAGCAGCTTGTTGGACGCTTTCTTT.

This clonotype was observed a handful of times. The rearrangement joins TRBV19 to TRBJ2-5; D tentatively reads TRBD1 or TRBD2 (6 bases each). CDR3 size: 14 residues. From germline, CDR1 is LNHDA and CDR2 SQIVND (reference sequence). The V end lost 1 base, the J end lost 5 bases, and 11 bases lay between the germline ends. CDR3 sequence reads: CASSIARGGETQYF. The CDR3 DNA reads TGTGCCAGTAGTATAGCCAGGGGAGGCGAGACCCAGTACTTC.

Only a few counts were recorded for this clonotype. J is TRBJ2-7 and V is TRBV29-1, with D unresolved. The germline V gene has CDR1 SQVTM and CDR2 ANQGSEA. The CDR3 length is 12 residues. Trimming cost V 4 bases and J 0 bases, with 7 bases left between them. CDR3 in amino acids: CSVGQDSYEQYF. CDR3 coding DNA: TGCAGCGTTGGGCAGGACTCCTACGAGCAGTACTTC.

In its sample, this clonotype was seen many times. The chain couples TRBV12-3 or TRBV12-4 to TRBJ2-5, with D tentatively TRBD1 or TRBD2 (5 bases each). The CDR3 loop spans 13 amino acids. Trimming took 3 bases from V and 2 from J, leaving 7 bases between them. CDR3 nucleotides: TGTGCCAGCAGTTTGGGGGATCAAGAGACCCAGTACTTC. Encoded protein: CASSLGDQETQYF.

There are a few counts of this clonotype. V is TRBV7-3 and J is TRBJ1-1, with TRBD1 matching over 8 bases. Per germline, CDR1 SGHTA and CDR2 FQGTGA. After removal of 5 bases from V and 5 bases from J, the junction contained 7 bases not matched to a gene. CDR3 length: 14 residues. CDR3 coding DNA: TGTGCCAGCAGCCTAGACAGGGGAAGTACTGAAGCTTTCTTT. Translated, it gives CASSLDRGSTEAFF.

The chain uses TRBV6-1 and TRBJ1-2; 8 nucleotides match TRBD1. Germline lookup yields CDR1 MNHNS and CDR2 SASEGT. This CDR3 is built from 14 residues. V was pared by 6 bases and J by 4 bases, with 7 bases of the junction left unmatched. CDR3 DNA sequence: TGTGCCAGCAGCGTGGACAGGGCGACCTATGGCTACACCTTC. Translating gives CASSVDRATYGYTF.

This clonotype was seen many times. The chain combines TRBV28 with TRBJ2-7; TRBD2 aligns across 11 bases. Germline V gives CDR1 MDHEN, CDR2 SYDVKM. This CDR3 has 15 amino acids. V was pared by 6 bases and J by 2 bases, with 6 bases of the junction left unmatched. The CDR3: CASSQLAGAAYEQYF. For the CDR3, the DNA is TGTGCCAGCAGCCAACTAGCGGGAGCAGCCTACGAGCAGTACTTC.

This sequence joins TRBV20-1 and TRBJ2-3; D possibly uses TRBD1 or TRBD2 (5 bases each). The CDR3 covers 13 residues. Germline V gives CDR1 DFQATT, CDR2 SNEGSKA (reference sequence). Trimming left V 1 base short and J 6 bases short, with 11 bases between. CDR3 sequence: CSARGDPTDTQYF. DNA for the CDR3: TGCAGTGCTAGAGGGGACCCTACGGATACGCAGTATTTT.

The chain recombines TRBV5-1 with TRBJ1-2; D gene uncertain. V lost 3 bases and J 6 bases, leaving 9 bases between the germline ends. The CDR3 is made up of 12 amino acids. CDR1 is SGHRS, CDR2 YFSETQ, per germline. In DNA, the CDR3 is TGCGCCAGCAGCTCCGATTGGGATGGCTACACCTTC. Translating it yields CASSSDWDGYTF. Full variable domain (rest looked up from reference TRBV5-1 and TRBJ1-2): KAGVTQTPRYLIKTRGQQVTLSCSPISGHRSVSWYQQTPGQGLQFLFEYFSETQRNKGNFPGRFSGRQFSNSRSEMNVSTLELGDSALYLCASSSDWDGYTFGSGTRLTVV.

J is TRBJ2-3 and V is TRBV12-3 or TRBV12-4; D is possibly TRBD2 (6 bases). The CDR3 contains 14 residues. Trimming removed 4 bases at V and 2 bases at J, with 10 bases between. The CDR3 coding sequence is TGTGCCAGCAGTTGGGGACTCAACACAGATACGCAGTATTTT. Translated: CASSWGLNTDTQYF.

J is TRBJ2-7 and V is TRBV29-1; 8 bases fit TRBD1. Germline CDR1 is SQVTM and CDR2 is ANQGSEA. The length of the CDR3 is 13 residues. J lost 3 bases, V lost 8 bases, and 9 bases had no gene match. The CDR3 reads CSTWTGIDYEQYF. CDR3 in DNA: TGCAGCACGTGGACAGGGATTGACTACGAGCAGTACTTC.

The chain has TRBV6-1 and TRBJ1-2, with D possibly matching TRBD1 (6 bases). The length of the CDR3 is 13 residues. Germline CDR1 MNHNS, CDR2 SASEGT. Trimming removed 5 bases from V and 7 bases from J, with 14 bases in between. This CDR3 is CASSYVGQSGYTF. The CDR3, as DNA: TGTGCCAGCAGTTATGTAGGACAGAGTGGCTACACCTTC.

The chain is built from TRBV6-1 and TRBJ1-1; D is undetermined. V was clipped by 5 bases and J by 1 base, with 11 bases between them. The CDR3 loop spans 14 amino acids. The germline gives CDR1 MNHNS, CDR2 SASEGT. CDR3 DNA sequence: TGTGCCAGCAGTTGGGCCTTGGGGAACACTGAAGCTTTCTTT. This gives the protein CASSWALGNTEAFF.

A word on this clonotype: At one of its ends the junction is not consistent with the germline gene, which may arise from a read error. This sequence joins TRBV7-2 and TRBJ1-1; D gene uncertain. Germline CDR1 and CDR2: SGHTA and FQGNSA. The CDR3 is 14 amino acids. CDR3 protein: CASSLAPRNIEAFF. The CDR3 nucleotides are TGTGCCAGCAGCTTAGCGCCTAGAAACATTGAAGCTTTCTTT.

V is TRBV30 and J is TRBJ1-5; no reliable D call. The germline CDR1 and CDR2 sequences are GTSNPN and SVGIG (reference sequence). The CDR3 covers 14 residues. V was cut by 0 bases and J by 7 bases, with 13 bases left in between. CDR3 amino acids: CAWSVRPSSQPQHF. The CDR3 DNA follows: TGTGCCTGGAGTGTACGACCCTCAAGCCAGCCCCAGCATTTT.

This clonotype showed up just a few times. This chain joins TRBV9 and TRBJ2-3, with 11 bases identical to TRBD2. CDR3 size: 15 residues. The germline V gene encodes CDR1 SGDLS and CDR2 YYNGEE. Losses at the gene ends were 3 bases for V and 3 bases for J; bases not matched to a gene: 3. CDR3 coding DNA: TGTGCCAGCAGCGACACTAGCGGGAGTACAGATACGCAGTATTTT. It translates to CASSDTSGSTDTQYF.

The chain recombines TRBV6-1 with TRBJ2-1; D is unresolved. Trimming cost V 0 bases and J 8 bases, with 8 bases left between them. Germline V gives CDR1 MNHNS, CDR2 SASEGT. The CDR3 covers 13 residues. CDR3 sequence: CASSEALLDEQFF. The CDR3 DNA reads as TGTGCCAGCAGTGAAGCCCTTCTCGATGAGCAGTTCTTC.

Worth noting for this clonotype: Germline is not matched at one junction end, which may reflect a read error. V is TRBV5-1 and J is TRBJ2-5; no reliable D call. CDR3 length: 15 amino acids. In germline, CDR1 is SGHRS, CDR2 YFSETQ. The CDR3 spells CASSLSAIPQESQYF. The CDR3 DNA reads TGCGCCAGCAGCTTGTCGGCAATCCCCCAAGAGAGCCAGTACTTC.

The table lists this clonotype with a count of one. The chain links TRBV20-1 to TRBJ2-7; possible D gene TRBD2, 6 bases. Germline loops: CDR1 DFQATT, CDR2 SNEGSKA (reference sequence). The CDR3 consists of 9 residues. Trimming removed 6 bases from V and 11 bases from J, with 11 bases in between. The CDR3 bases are TGCAGTGCGAGGACTAAGAAGTACTTC. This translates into CSARTKKYF.

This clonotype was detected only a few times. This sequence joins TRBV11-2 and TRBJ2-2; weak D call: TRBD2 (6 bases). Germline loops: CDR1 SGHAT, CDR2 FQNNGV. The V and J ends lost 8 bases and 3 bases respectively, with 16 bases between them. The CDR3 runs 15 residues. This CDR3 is CASLLPGVDTGELFF. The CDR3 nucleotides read TGTGCCAGCCTCCTGCCGGGGGTGGACACCGGGGAGCTGTTTTTT.

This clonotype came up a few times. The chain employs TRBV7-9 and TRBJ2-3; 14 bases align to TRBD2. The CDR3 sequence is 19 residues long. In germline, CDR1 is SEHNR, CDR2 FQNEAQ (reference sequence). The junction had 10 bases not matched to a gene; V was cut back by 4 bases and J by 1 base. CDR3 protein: CASSSVTSGRDFGTDTQYF. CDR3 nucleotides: TGTGCCAGCAGCTCAGTGACTAGCGGGAGGGACTTCGGCACAGATACGCAGTATTTT.

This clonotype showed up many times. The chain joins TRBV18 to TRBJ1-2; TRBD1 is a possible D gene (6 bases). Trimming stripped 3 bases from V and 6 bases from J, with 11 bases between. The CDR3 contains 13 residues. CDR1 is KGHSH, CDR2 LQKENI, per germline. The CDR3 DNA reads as TGTGCCAGCTCACCGGAGGGGGAACATGGCTACACCTTC. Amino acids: CASSPEGEHGYTF.

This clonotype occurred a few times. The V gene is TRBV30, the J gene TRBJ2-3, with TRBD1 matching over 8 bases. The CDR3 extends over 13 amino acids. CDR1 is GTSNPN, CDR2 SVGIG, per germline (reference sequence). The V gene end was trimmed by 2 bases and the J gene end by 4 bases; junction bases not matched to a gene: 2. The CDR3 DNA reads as TGTGCCTGGAGTCCAGGGGGCCCAGATACGCAGTATTTT. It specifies CAWSPGGPDTQYF.

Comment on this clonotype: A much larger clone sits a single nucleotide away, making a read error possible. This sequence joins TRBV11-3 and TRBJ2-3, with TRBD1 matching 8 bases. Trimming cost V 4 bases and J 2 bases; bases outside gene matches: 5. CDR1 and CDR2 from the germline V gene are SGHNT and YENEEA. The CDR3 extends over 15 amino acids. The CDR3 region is CASSYGTGYTDTQYF. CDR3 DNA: TGTGCCAGCAGCTACGGGACAGGATACACAGATACGCAGTATTTT.

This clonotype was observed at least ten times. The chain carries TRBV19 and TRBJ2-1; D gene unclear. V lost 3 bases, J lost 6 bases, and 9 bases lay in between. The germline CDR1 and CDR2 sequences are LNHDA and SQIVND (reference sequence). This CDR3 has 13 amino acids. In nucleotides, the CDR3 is TGTGCCAGTAGTATTTCGAGCTCCAATGAGCAGTTCTTC. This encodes CASSISSSNEQFF. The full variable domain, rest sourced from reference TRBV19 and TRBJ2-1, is DGGITQSPKYLFRKEGQNVTLSCEQNLNHDAMYWYRQDPGQGLRLIYYSQIVNDFQKGDIAEGYSVSREKKESFPLTVTSAQKNPTAFYLCASSISSSNEQFFGPGTRLTVL.